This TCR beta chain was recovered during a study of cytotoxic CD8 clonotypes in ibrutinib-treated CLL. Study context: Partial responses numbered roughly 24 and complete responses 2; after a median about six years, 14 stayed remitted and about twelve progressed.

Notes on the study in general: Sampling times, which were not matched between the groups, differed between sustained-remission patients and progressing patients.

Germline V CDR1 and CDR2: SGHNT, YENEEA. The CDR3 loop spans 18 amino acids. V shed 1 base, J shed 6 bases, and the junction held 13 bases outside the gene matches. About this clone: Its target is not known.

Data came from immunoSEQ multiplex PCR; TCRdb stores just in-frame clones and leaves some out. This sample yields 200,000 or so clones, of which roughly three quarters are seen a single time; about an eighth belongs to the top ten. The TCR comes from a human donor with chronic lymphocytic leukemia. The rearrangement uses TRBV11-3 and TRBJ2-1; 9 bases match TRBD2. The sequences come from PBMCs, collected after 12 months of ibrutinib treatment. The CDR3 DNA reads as TGTGCCAGCAGCTTAGGGGGCGGGACTAGCATTACCGGCAATGAGCAGTTCTTC. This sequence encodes CASSLGGGTSITGNEQFF. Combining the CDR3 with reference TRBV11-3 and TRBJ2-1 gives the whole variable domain EAGVVQSPRYKIIEKKQPVAFWCNPISGHNTLYWYLQNLGQGPELLIRYENEEAVDDSQLPKDRFSAERLKGVDSTLKIQPAELGDSAVYLCASSLGGGTSITGNEQFFGPGTRLTVL.